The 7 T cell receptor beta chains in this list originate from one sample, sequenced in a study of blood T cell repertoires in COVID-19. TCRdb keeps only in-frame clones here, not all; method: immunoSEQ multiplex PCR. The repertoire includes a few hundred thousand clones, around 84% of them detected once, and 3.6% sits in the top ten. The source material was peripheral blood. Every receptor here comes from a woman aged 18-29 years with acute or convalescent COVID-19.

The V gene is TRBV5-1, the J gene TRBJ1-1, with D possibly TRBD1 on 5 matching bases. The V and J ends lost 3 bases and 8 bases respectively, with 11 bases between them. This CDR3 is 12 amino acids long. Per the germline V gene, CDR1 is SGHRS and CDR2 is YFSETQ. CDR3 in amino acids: CASSSDAGEAFF. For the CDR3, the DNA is TGCGCCAGCAGCTCGGACGCAGGGGAAGCTTTCTTT. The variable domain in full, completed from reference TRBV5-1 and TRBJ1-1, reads KAGVTQTPRYLIKTRGQQVTLSCSPISGHRSVSWYQQTPGQGLQFLFEYFSETQRNKGNFPGRFSGRQFSNSRSEMNVSTLELGDSALYLCASSSDAGEAFFGQGTRLTVV.

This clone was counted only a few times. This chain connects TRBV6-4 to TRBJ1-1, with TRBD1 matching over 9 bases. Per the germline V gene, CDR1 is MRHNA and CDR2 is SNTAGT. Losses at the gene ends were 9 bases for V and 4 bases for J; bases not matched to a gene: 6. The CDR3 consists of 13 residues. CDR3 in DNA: TGTGCCAGATCAGGACAGGGGCCCACTGAAGCTTTCTTT. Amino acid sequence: CARSGQGPTEAFF.

The CDR3 DNA reads TGTGCCAGCAGCGTGACAGGGGGCGGTCACGGGGTCCTGACTTTC. Its protein product is CASSVTGGGHGVLTF. V gene TRBV9 combines with J gene TRBJ2-6, with 10 bases matching TRBD1. The V gene end was trimmed by 2 bases and the J gene end by 13 bases; junction bases not matched to a gene: 9. The CDR3 is made up of 15 amino acids. Looked up from germline, CDR1 is SGDLS and CDR2 is YYNGEE. The full variable domain, completed using reference TRBV9 and TRBJ2-6, is DSGVTQTPKHLITATGQRVTLRCSPRSGDLSVYWYQQSLDQGLQFLIQYYNGEERAKGNILERFSAQQFPDLHSELNLSSLELGDSALYFCASSVTGGGHGVLTFGAGSRLTVL.

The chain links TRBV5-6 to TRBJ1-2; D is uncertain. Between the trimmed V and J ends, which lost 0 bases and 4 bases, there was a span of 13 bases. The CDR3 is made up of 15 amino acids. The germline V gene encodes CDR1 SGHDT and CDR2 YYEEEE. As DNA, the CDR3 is TGTGCCAGCAGCTTGGTGCAGGAGGGTGGCTATGGCTACACCTTC. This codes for CASSLVQEGGYGYTF.

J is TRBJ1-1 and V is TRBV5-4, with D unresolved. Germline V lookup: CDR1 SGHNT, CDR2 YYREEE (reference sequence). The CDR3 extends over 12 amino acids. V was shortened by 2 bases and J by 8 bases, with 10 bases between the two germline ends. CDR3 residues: CASSFNGREAFF. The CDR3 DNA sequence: TGTGCCAGCAGCTTTAATGGCAGAGAAGCTTTCTTT.

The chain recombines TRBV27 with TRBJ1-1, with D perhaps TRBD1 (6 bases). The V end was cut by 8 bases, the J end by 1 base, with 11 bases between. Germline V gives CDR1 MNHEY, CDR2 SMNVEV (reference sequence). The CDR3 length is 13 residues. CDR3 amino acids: CASQGSPNTEAFF. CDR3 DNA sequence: TGTGCCAGCCAGGGGAGCCCGAACACTGAAGCTTTCTTT.

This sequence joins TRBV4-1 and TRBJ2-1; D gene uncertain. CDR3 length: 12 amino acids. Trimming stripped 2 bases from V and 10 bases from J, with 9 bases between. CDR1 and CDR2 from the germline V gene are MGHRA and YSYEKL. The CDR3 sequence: CASSQPSREQFF. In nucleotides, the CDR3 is TGCGCCAGCAGCCAACCCTCGCGGGAGCAGTTCTTC.